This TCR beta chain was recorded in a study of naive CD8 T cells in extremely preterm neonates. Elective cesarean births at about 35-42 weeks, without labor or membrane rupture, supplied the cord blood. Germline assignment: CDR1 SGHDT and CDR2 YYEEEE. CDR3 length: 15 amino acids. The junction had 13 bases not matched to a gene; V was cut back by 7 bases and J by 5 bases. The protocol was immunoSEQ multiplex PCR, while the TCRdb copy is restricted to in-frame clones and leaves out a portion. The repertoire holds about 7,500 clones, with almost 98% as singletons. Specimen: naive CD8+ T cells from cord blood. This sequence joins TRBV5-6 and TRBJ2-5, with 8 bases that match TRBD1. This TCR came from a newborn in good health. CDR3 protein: CASLPGTGRGETQYF. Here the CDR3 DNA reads TGTGCCAGCCTTCCCGGGACAGGTCGCGGTGAGACCCAGTACTTC.